This TCR beta chain was documented in a study of CD8+ T cells in alopecia areata. Study-wide findings and caveats: Greater clonality was observed in lesional scalp samples, especially alopecia totalis/universalis, versus normal scalp.

Notes on this clone: Its antigen remains unidentified.

RNA, once extracted, was reverse transcribed into cDNA for use as the sequencing template. The method was immunoSEQ multiplex PCR; TCRdb's version includes in-frame clones alone and lacks a portion of them. The sample has approximately 200,000 clones, about three fifths seen once. Regarding treatment: oral pan-JAK inhibitor, 5-10 mg twice daily. PBMC-derived CD4+ and CD8+ T cells were sorted. Per the germline V gene, CDR1 is MNHEY and CDR2 is SMNVEV (reference sequence). Trimming shortened V by 6 bases and J by 8 bases, and 22 bases separated the two germline ends. The length of the CDR3 is 15 residues.

The receptor was isolated from a human donor with alopecia areata. This chain links TRBV27 with TRBJ1-2; D perhaps matches TRBD1 (5 bases). This sample comprised CD4+ T cells sorted from blood, obtained at week 4, from a patient treated with tofacitinib. CDR3 nucleotides: TGTGCCAGCAGGGATGGAGGGACCCCATCGGGGGGCTACACCTTC. It yields the protein CASRDGGTPSGGYTF.